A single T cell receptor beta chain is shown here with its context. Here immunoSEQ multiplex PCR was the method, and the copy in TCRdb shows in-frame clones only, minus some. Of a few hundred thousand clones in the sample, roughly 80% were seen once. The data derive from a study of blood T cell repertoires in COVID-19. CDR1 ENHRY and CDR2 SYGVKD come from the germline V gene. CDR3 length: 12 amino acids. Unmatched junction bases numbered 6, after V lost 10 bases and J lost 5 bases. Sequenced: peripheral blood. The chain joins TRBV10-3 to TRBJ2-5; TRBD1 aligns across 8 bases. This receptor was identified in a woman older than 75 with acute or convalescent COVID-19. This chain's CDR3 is CATGQGGETQYF. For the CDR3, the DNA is TGTGCCACCGGACAGGGTGGTGAGACCCAGTACTTC.